These T cell receptor beta chains were read from a single sample in a study of cytomegalovirus exposure and HLA in healthy donors. Method: immunoSEQ multiplex PCR; TCRdb's copy keeps in-frame clones and lacks some. The sample contains 150,000 or so clones, about 75% of which appear only once. Sequenced: PBMCs. These receptors were collected from a man aged 18 to 29 in good health and CMV-seropositive. Both conserved end residues are part of each CDR3.

v_call,j_call,cdr3_aa
TRBV4-1,TRBJ2-1,CASSQAGGRTGPFF
TRBV5-4,TRBJ2-4,CASSSGTATLRAKNIQYF
TRBV28,TRBJ2-1,CASLRREPHEQFF
TRBV6-5,TRBJ2-2,CASSLGAGVNTGELFF
TRBV6-5,TRBJ1-1,CASSYGGNAEAFF
TRBV29-1,TRBJ2-7,CSVVAQNTYEQYF
TRBV28,TRBJ1-1,CASSLPEGTEAFF
TRBV28,TRBJ1-5,CASSFMGQGGGTQHF
TRBV5-6,TRBJ2-1,CASSLRIRGRAYNEQFF
TRBV7-2,TRBJ1-4,CASSPGRAKLFF
TRBV7-9,TRBJ2-5,CASRQLVTETQYF
TRBV30,TRBJ2-7,CAWAGGPKQYF
TRBV4-1,TRBJ2-7,CASSGGNPYEQYF
TRBV7-9,TRBJ1-1,CASSLTGGHTEAFF
TRBV30,TRBJ2-3,CAWDRVTDTQYF
TRBV6-1,TRBJ2-7,CASSGVARWAQYF
TRBV18,TRBJ1-5,CASSLGQGSNQPQHF
TRBV14,TRBJ2-6,CASSQGVLRGGAGANVLPF
TRBV14,TRBJ2-7,CASSPSPSGKPYEQYF
TRBV28,TRBJ1-5,CASIQGSGSGPQHF
TRBV10-1,TRBJ2-1,CASSESTSGNYNEQFF
TRBV25-1,TRBJ1-3,CASSDAGGLSGNTIYF
TRBV20-1,TRBJ2-7,CSAEDSDEQYF
TRBV4-2,TRBJ2-2,CASSQDPQGGVRTGELFF
TRBV6-5,TRBJ1-4,CASSYQVGTGAEKLFF
TRBV29-1,TRBJ2-7,CSVGGTGGGPYEQYF
TRBV6-1,NA,CASSEASTIHEQYF
TRBV27,TRBJ2-2,CASSPSNTGELFF